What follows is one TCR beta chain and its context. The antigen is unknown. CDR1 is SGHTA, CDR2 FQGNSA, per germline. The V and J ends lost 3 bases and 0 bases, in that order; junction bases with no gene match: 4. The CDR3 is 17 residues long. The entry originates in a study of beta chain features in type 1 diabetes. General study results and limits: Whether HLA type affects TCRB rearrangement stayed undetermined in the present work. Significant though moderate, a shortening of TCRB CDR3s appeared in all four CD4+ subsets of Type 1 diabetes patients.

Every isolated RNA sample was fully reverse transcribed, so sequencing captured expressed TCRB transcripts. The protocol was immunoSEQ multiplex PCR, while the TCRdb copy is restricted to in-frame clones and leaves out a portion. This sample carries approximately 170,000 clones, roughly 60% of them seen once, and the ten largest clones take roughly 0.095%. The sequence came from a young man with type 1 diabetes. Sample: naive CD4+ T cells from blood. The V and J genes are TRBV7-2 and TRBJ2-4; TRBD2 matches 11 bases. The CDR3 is CASSFLAGGLAKNIQYF. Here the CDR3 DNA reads TGTGCCAGCAGCTTCCTAGCGGGGGGACTAGCCAAAAACATTCAGTACTTC.